This record concerns one TCR beta chain sequence. Its antigen remains unknown. The germline V gene encodes CDR1 GTSNPN and CDR2 SVGIG (reference sequence). V lost 1 base, J lost 6 bases, and 5 bases stayed unmatched. The CDR3 runs 14 residues. This specimen comes from a study of cytomegalovirus exposure and HLA in healthy donors. Both 60 Vbeta primers and 13 Jbeta primers went into the PCR. Clones were sequenced by immunoSEQ multiplex PCR, and TCRdb holds only the in-frame ones, with some missing. Of about 160,000 clones listed, roughly 80% are singletons. Study outcomes and limitations: After further analysis at a later stage, some 15,000 TCR beta sequences were associated with HLA alleles at 0.05 false discovery rate.

The TCR comes from a male donor in good health and CMV-seronegative. The J gene is TRBJ2-4, the V gene TRBV30, with 8 bases lining up with TRBD1. Sequencing was carried out using PBMCs. The CDR3 protein is CAWSDHRGRNIQYF. CDR3 DNA sequence: TGTGCCTGGAGTGACCACAGGGGGAGAAACATTCAGTACTTC. The whole variable domain, remainder taken from reference TRBV30 and TRBJ2-4, is SQTIHQWPATLVQPVGSPLSLECTVEGTSNPNLYWYRQAAGRGLQLLFYSVGIGQISSEVPQNLSASRPQDRQFILSSKKLLLSDSGFYLCAWSDHRGRNIQYFGAGTRLSVL.